Here is one TCR beta chain with its context. The data belong to a study of blood T cell repertoires in COVID-19. Study as a whole: T cells, B-cell-depleted T cells, or PBMCs supplied cDNA or gDNA.

The germline V and J ends were trimmed by 5 bases and 6 bases, with 6 bases remaining between them. The CDR3 is 11 residues long. Per the original data handling: Nucleated cell number was recorded as an estimate derived from reference gene primer amplification. TCRdb's copy holds only in-frame clones and misses some; the assay was immunoSEQ multiplex PCR. Clone size and V and J calls were adopted from that table, with D and trimming inferred from the DNA. The sample records hundreds of thousands of clones, 90% being singletons. The sample consisted of peripheral blood. The clonotype comes from a woman aged 35 to 49 with COVID-19, enrolled during active disease. V usage is TRBV12-3 or TRBV12-4 and J usage is TRBJ2-3, with D uncertain. The CDR3 nucleotides read TGTGCCAGCAGTCCCCAGGATACGCAGTATTTT. Residues: CASSPQDTQYF.